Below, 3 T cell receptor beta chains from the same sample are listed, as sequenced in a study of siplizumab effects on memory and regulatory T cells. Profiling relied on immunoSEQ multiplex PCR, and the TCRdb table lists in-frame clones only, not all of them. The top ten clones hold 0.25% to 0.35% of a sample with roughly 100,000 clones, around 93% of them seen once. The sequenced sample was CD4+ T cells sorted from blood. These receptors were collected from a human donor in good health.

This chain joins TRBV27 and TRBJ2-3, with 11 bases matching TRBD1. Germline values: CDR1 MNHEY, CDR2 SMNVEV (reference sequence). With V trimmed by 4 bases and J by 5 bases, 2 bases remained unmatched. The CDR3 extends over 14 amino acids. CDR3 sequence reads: CASSWTGGKDTQYF. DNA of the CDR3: TGTGCCAGCAGTTGGACAGGGGGCAAAGATACGCAGTATTTT.

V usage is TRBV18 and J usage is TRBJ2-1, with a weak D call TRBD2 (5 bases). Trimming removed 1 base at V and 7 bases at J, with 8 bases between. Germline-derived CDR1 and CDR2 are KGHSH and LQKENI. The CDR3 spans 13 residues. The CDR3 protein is CASSPRSGNEQFF. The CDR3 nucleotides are TGTGCCAGCTCACCACGGAGCGGAAATGAGCAGTTCTTC.

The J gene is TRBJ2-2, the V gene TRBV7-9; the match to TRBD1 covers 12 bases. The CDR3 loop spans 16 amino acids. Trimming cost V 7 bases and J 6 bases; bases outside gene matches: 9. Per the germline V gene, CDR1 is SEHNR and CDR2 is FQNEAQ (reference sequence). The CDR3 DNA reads TGTGCCAGCAAAGGGACAGGGGGCTATAGGCCCGGGGAGCTGTTTTTT. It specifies CASKGTGGYRPGELFF.